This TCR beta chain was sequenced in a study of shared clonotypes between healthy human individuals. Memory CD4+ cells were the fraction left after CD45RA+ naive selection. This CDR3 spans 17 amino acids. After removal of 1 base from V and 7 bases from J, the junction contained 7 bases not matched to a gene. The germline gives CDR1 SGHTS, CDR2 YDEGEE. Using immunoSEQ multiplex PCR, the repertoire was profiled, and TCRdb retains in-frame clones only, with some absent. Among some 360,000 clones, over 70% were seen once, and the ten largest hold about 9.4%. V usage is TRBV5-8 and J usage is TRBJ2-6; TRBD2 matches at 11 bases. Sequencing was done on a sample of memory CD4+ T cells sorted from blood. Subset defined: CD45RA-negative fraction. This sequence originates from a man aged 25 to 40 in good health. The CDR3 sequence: CASSLSGTSGGANVLTF. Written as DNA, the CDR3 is TGTGCCAGCAGCTTGTCCGGCACTAGCGGGGGAGCCAACGTCCTGACTTTC.